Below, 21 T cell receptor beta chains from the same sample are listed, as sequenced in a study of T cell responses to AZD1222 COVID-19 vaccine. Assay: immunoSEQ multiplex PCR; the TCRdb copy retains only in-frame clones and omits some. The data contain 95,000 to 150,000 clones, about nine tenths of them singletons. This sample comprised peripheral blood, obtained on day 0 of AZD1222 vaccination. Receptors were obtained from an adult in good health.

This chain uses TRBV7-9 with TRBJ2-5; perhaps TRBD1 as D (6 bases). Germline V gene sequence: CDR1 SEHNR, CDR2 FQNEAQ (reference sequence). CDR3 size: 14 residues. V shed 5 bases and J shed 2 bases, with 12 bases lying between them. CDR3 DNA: TGTGCCAGCAGCGTTACAGGGATGCAAGAGACCCAGTACTTC. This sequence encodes CASSVTGMQETQYF.

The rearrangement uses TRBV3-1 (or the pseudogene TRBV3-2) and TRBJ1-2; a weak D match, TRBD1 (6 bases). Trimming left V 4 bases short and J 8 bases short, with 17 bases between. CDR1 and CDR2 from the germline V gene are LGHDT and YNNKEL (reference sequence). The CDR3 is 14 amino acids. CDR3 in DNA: TGTGCCAGCAGCCCACGACAGGACCCAAACGGCTACACCTTC. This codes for CASSPRQDPNGYTF.

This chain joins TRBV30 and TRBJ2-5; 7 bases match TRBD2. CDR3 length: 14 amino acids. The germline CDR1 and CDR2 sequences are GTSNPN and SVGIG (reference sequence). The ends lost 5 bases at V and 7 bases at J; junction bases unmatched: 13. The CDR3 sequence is CAWRHRGVTGTQYF. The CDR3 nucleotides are TGTGCCTGGCGGCACCGGGGGGTTACCGGGACCCAGTACTTC.

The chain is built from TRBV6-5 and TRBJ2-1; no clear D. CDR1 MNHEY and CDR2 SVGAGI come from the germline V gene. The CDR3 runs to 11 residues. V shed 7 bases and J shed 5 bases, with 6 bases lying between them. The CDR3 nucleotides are TGTGCCAGCACCCGAGACAATGAGCAGTTCTTC. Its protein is CASTRDNEQFF.

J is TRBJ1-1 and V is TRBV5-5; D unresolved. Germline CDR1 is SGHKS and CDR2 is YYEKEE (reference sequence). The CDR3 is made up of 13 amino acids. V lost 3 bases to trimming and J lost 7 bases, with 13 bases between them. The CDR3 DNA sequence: TGTGCCAGCAGCTACGCCCCTTTTAGTGAAGCTTTCTTT. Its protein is CASSYAPFSEAFF.

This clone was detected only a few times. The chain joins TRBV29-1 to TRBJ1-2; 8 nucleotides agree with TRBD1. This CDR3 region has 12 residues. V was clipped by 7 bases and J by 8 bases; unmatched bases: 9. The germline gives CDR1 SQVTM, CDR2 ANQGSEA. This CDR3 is CSADRGTDGYTF. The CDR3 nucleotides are TGCAGCGCAGACAGGGGAACGGACGGCTACACCTTC.

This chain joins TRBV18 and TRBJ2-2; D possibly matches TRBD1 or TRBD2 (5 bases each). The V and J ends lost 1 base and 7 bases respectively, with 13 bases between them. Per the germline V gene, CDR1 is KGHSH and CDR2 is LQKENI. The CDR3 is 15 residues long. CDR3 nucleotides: TGTGCCAGCTCACCACAGTCCGGGACCGACGGGGAGCTGTTTTTT. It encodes CASSPQSGTDGELFF.

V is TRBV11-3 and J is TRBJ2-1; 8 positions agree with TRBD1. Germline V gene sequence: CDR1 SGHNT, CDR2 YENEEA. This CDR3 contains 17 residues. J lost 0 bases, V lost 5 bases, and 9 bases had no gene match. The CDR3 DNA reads TGTGCCAGCAGCGGGCGGTCAGGGGGCCTCTCCTACAATGAGCAGTTCTTC. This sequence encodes CASSGRSGGLSYNEQFF. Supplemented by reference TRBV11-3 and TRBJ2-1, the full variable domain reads EAGVVQSPRYKIIEKKQPVAFWCNPISGHNTLYWYLQNLGQGPELLIRYENEEAVDDSQLPKDRFSAERLKGVDSTLKIQPAELGDSAVYLCASSGRSGGLSYNEQFFGPGTRLTVL.

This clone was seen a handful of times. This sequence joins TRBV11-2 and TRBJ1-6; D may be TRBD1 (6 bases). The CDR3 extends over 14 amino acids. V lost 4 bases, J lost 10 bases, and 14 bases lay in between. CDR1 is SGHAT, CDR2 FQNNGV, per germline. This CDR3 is CASSSEGQGSPLHF. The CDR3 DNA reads TGTGCCAGCAGCTCGGAGGGGCAGGGGTCACCCCTCCACTTT.

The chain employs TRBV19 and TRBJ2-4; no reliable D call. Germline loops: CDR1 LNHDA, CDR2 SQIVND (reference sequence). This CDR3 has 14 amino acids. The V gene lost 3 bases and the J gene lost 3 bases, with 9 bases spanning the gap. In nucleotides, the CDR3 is TGTGCCAGTAGTATTACAGCGTTCAAAAACATTCAGTACTTC. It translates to CASSITAFKNIQYF.

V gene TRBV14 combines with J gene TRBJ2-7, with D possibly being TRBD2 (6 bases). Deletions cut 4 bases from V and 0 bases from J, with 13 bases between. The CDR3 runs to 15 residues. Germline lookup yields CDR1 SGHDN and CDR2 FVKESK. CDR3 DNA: TGTGCCAGCAGCCCTAGCGCGACTCCCTCCTACGAGCAGTACTTC. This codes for CASSPSATPSYEQYF.

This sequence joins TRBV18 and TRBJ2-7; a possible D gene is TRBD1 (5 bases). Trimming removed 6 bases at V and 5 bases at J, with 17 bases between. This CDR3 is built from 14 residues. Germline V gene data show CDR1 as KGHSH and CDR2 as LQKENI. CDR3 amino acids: CASSQVDTGNEQYF. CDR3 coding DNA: TGTGCCAGCTCCCAGGTGGACACTGGAAACGAGCAGTACTTC.

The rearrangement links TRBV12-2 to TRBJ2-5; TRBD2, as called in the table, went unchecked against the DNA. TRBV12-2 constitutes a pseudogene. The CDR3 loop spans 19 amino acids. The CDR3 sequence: CASRLRQGTSGGKGETQYF. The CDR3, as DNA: TGTGCAAGTCGCTTACGTCAGGGGACTAGCGGGGGGAAGGGAGAGACCCAGTACTTC.

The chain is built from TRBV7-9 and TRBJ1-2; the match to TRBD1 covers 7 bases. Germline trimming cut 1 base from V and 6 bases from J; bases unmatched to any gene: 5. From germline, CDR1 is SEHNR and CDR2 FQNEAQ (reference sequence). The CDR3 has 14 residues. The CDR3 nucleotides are TGTGCCAGCAGCTTAGACGTGGGACAGAATGGCTACACCTTC. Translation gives CASSLDVGQNGYTF.

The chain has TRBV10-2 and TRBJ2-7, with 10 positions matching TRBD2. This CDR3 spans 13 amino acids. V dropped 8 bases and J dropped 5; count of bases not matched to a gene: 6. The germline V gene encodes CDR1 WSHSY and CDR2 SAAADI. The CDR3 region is CASGLAGENEQYF. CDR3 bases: TGCGCCAGCGGGCTAGCGGGAGAAAACGAGCAGTACTTC.

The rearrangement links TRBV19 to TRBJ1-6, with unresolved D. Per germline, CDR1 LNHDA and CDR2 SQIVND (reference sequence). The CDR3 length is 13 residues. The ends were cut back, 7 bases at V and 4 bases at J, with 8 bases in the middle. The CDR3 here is CASKTEYNSPLHF. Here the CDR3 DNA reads TGTGCCAGTAAGACGGAATATAATTCACCCCTCCACTTT.

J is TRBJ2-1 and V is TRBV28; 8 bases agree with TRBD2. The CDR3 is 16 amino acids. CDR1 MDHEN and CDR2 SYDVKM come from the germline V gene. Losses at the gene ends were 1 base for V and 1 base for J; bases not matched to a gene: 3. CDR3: CASSLSGGRSYNEQFF. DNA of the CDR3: TGTGCCAGCAGTTTATCGGGCGGGAGGTCCTACAATGAGCAGTTCTTC. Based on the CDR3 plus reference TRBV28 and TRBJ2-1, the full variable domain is DVKVTQSSRYLVKRTGEKVFLECVQDMDHENMFWYRQDPGLGLRLIYFSYDVKMKEKGDIPEGYSVSREKKERFSLILESASTNQTSMYLCASSLSGGRSYNEQFFGPGTRLTVL.

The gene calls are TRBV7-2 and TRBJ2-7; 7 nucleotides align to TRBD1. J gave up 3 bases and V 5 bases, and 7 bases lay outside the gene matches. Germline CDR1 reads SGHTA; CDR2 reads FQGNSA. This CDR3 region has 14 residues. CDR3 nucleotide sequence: TGTGCCAGCAGCCTGAGGACAGGTAACTACGAGCAGTACTTC. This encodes CASSLRTGNYEQYF. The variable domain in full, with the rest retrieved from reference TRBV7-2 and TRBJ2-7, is GAGVSQSPSNKVTEKGKDVELRCDPISGHTALYWYRQSLGQGLEFLIYFQGNSAPDKSGLPSDRFSAERTGGSVSTLTIQRTQQEDSAVYLCASSLRTGNYEQYFGPGTRLTVT.

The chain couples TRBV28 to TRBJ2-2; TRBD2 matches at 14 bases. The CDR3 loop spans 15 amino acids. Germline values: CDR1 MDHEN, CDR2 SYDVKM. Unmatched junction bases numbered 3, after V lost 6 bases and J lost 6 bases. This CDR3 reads CASSQGLAGAGELFF. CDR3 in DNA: TGTGCCAGCAGCCAGGGACTAGCGGGGGCCGGGGAGCTGTTTTTT. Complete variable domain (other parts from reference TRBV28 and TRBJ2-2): DVKVTQSSRYLVKRTGEKVFLECVQDMDHENMFWYRQDPGLGLRLIYFSYDVKMKEKGDIPEGYSVSREKKERFSLILESASTNQTSMYLCASSQGLAGAGELFFGEGSRLTVL.

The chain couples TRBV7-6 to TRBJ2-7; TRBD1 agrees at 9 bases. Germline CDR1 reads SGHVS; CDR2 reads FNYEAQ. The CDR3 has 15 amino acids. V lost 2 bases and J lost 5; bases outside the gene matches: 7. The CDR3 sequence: CASSLRQGVPNEQYF. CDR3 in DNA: TGTGCCAGCAGCTTACGACAGGGGGTTCCTAACGAGCAGTACTTC.

CDR3 DNA: TGCGCCAGCAGCTTGGACAGGGTGGACTCTGGAAACACCATATATTTT. Translation gives CASSLDRVDSGNTIYF. The rearrangement uses TRBV5-1 and TRBJ1-3, with D perhaps matching TRBD1 (6 bases). Germline V gene data show CDR1 as SGHRS and CDR2 as YFSETQ. This CDR3 spans 16 amino acids. Trimming took 0 bases from V and 0 from J, leaving 10 bases between them.